A selection of T cell receptor beta chains follows, all from one sample in a study of blood T cells in healthy people across ages. TCRdb re-called the 5' RACE reads through MiXCR, storing one row per CDR3 protein. The data contain some 920,000 distinct CDR3 sequences, roughly 51% of them singletons. The sample was blood. These receptors originate from a woman aged 60-75 years in good health. CDR3s include the opening cysteine and the closing phenylalanine or tryptophan. The D gene is left open where the match is weak. Some rows have no size entry. The others give once, few or many, or a class for an expanded clone.

TRBJ2-7 NA NA TRBV20-1 CSAPRSGNEQYF
NA NA once TRBV2 CASSGNRAETQYF
TRBJ1-1 NA few TRBV7-9 CASSLIGKAFF
TRBJ2-7 NA few TRBV29-1 CSVPSGYSSYEQYF
TRBJ1-6 NA NA TRBV27 CASSPRQYNSPLHF
TRBJ2-7 NA NA TRBV28 CASTIGKGPGSYEQYF
TRBJ2-7 TRBD1 few TRBV12-3/TRBV12-4 CASQGQTSYEQYF
TRBJ2-5 TRBD2 many TRBV29-1 CSVVTSGRQTMSRTQYF
TRBJ2-6 TRBD1 NA TRBV30 CAWYSGTAFYGANVLTF
TRBJ2-5 NA few TRBV27 CASSLQGASRETQYF
TRBJ2-7 TRBD2 few TRBV14 CASSQLAGIYEQYF
TRBJ1-5 TRBD1 NA TRBV27 CASTRTGYSNQPQHF
NA NA NA TRBV13 CASSSYRDTIYEQYF
TRBJ2-7 TRBD2 few TRBV7-2 CASSPFGGSSGDYEQYF
TRBJ1-1 NA NA TRBV20-1 CSANQGRFTEAFF
TRBJ2-1 TRBD2 NA TRBV4-1 CASSQGAGGSYNEQFF
TRBJ2-5 NA NA TRBV4-1 CASSRRLGETQYF
TRBJ2-1 TRBD2 NA TRBV4-2 CASSRPGLAGAREQFF
NA NA few TRBV15 CATRRGKGEQYF
TRBJ1-1 NA NA TRBV27 CASSLSFLVQNTEAFF
NA TRBD2 few TRBV3-1 CASSHGLAGSNYEQYF
TRBJ2-7 NA once TRBV28 CASTGTTATYEQYF
TRBJ2-5 TRBD2 NA TRBV15 CATSRDWLAGEETQYF
TRBJ2-1 NA few TRBV9 CASSVEAGHNEQFF
TRBJ1-4 NA NA TRBV12-3/TRBV12-4 CASSPWKIATNEKLFF
TRBJ2-2 NA NA TRBV28 CASSVSGGGELFF
TRBJ2-3 TRBD2 few TRBV3-1 CASSQGGLAPGKGDTQYF
TRBJ2-5 TRBD2 few TRBV5-1 CASSLARLAGVEETQYF
TRBJ2-1 TRBD2 NA TRBV3-1 CASSQMRAGGNEQFF
TRBJ2-7 TRBD1 few TRBV4-3 CASSRGQGLDEQYF
TRBJ2-7 NA few TRBV5-6 CASSPRGLLTYEQYF
TRBJ2-1 NA NA TRBV20-1 CSAARGVRRQFF
TRBJ1-1 NA once TRBV12-3/TRBV12-4 CASSLAPKNTEAFF
TRBJ2-5 NA few TRBV20-1 CSARAPVLASQETQYF
TRBJ1-2 NA NA TRBV12-3/TRBV12-4 CASSTENDSGYTF
TRBJ2-7 NA NA TRBV6-2/TRBV6-3 CASSYYGLPGEQYF
TRBJ2-7 NA NA TRBV28 CASSLFQESYEQYF
TRBJ2-1 TRBD1 NA TRBV18 CASSEQGINNEQFF
TRBJ2-3 NA few TRBV5-1 CASSTIVGQLSDTQYF
TRBJ2-1 NA few TRBV28 CASSSLTGIDEQFF
TRBJ1-2 TRBD1 NA TRBV5-1 CASTGTGGDGYTF
TRBJ2-3 NA NA TRBV11-2 CASSLGPDSSTDTQYF
TRBJ1-5 TRBD1 NA TRBV12-3/TRBV12-4 CASSVDRGFQPQHF
TRBJ2-1 NA once TRBV5-1 CASSLQGPGNEQFF
TRBJ1-6 NA NA TRBV14 CASSQGVYSPLHF
TRBJ2-7 NA NA TRBV2 CASTIGLYGEQYF
TRBJ2-3 NA few TRBV4-1 CASSPGAGWFRTDTQYF
NA NA NA TRBV20-1 CSASEGASYNEQYF
TRBJ1-2 NA NA TRBV29-1 CSVGWGRYYGYTF
TRBJ2-5 TRBD2 NA TRBV11-3 CACSLGLAGPETQYF
TRBJ2-3 NA NA TRBV21-1 CASSKRAGGRDTQYF
TRBJ2-3 TRBD1 NA TRBV6-5 CASSYSTRTGGDTQYF
TRBJ2-5 NA NA TRBV7-9 CASSLPLLGETQYF
TRBJ2-3 NA NA TRBV20-1 CSARRPDTQYF
TRBJ1-6 NA few TRBV28 CASTLGTVGSPLHF
TRBJ2-5 NA few TRBV28 CASSRTGAGAEQYF
TRBJ2-1 TRBD2 NA TRBV9 CASSNLGLAGRNEQFF
TRBJ2-3 NA NA TRBV11-2 CASSLGGDGAVAQYF
TRBJ2-4 NA many TRBV4-2 CASSQVGTKNIQYF
TRBJ2-1 TRBD1 NA TRBV2 CASSDGTGYNEQFF